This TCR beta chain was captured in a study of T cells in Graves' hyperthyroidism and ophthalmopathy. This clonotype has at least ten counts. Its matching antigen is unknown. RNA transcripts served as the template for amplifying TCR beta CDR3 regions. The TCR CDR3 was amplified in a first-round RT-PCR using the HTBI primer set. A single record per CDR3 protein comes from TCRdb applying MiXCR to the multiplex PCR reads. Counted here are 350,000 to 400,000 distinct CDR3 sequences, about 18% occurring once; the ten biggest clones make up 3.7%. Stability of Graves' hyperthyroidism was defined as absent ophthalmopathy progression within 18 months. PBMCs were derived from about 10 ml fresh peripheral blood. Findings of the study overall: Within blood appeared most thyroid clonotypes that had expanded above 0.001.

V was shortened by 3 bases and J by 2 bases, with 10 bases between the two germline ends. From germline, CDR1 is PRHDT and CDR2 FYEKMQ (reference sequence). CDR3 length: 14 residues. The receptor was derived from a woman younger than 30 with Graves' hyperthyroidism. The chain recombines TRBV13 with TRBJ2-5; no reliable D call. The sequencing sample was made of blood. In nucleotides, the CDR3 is TGTGCCAGCAGCTTTTTAAGTAGACAAGAGACCCAGTACTTC. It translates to CASSFLSRQETQYF.